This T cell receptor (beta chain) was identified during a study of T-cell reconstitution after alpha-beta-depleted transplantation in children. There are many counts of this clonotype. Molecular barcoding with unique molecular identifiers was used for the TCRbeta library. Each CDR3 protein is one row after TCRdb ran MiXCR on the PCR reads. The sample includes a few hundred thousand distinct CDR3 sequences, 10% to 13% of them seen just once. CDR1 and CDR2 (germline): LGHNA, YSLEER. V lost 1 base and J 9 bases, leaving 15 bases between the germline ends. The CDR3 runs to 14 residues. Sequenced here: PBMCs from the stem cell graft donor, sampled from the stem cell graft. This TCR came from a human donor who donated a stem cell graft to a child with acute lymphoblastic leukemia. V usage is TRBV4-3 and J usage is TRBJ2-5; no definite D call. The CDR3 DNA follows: TGCGCCAGCAGCCAAGGTGGCAGTTTTGGGGCCCAGTACTTC. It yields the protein CASSQGGSFGAQYF.